This is a list of T cell receptor beta chains from one sample in a study of T cells in Graves' hyperthyroidism and ophthalmopathy. MiXCR, applied by TCRdb to the multiplex PCR reads, yields one record per CDR3 protein. The sample has approximately 590,000 distinct CDR3 sequences, about a sixth seen once. Sequenced input: blood. These receptors came from a woman aged 30 to 39 with Graves' hyperthyroidism. Both conserved end residues are part of each CDR3. Fields, in order: clone size, J gene, V gene, D gene, CDR3 length, CDR3 DNA, CDR3 protein. A D gene is named only where the DNA matches it firmly. Clone size appears in some rows only: once, few, many, or a class for an expanded clone.

clone_size: -
j_call: TRBJ2-7
v_call: TRBV12-3/TRBV12-4
d_call: -
cdr3_length: 15
cdr3_nt: TGTGCCAGCACCAGTCAAGGCGGCGGCGGCTACGAGCAGTACTTC
cdr3_aa: CASTSQGGGGYEQYF

clone_size: -
j_call: TRBJ2-2
v_call: TRBV30
d_call: -
cdr3_length: 14
cdr3_nt: TGTGCCTGGAGTGTAGCCAGGTACACCGGGGAGCTGTTTTTT
cdr3_aa: CAWSVARYTGELFF

clone_size: many
j_call: TRBJ1-1
v_call: TRBV28
d_call: TRBD1
cdr3_length: 15
cdr3_nt: TGTGCCAGCAGCCCCCCGACAGGGTCGAACACTGAAGCTTTCTTT
cdr3_aa: CASSPPTGSNTEAFF

clone_size: many
j_call: TRBJ1-1
v_call: TRBV27
d_call: -
cdr3_length: 15
cdr3_nt: TGTGCCAGCAGTTTTACCAGGGCCCGGAACACTGAAGCTTTCTTT
cdr3_aa: CASSFTRARNTEAFF

clone_size: -
j_call: TRBJ2-6
v_call: TRBV5-1
d_call: -
cdr3_length: 19
cdr3_nt: TGCGCCAGCAGCTTGTTTGGATCAATGTCTGTGTCTGGGGCCAACGTCCTGACTTTC
cdr3_aa: CASSLFGSMSVSGANVLTF

clone_size: many
j_call: TRBJ2-5
v_call: TRBV7-8
d_call: -
cdr3_length: 14
cdr3_nt: TGTGCCAGCAGCTTCGGTGTCGGACAAGAGACCCAGTACTTC
cdr3_aa: CASSFGVGQETQYF

clone_size: many
j_call: TRBJ1-1
v_call: TRBV20-1
d_call: -
cdr3_length: 13
cdr3_nt: TGCAGTGCTGCTGACAGCAGGAACACTGAAGCTTTCTTT
cdr3_aa: CSAADSRNTEAFF

clone_size: many
j_call: TRBJ2-1
v_call: TRBV7-3
d_call: -
cdr3_length: 15
cdr3_nt: TGTGCCAGCAGCCGCAGTGGACAGCGCTACAATGAGCAGTTCTTC
cdr3_aa: CASSRSGQRYNEQFF

clone_size: -
j_call: TRBJ2-1
v_call: TRBV30
d_call: -
cdr3_length: 12
cdr3_nt: TGTGCCTGGAGACCCTTGATCAATGAGCAGTTCTTC
cdr3_aa: CAWRPLINEQFF

clone_size: many
j_call: TRBJ2-7
v_call: TRBV4-2
d_call: TRBD2
cdr3_length: 16
cdr3_nt: TGTGCCAGCAGCCAAGTGGGGATGCTAGCGGGTCTGGAGCAGTACTTC
cdr3_aa: CASSQVGMLAGLEQYF

clone_size: many
j_call: TRBJ2-7
v_call: TRBV6-2/TRBV6-3
d_call: -
cdr3_length: 13
cdr3_nt: TGTGCCAGCAGTTATAGGAGGACCTACGAGCAGTACTTC
cdr3_aa: CASSYRRTYEQYF

clone_size: many
j_call: TRBJ1-2
v_call: TRBV12-3/TRBV12-4
d_call: -
cdr3_length: 14
cdr3_nt: TGTGCCAGCAGTTTAAGTCCAGAGGACTATGGCTACACCTTC
cdr3_aa: CASSLSPEDYGYTF

clone_size: -
j_call: TRBJ1-6
v_call: TRBV6-5
d_call: -
cdr3_length: 15
cdr3_nt: TGTGCCAGCAGACTCGCCAGGGCGGGAGATTCACCCCTCCACTTT
cdr3_aa: CASRLARAGDSPLHF

clone_size: few
j_call: TRBJ2-3
v_call: TRBV12-3/TRBV12-4
d_call: -
cdr3_length: 14
cdr3_nt: TGTGCCAGCACCAGAAGTTGGAGGGCAGATACGCAGTATTTT
cdr3_aa: CASTRSWRADTQYF

clone_size: many
j_call: TRBJ1-1
v_call: TRBV28
d_call: -
cdr3_length: 13
cdr3_nt: TGTGCCACCAAGAGGTGGCTGAACACTGAAGCTTTCTTT
cdr3_aa: CATKRWLNTEAFF

clone_size: many
j_call: TRBJ2-1
v_call: TRBV11-2
d_call: -
cdr3_length: 14
cdr3_nt: TGTGCCAGCAGCCCTTCCCGACTCCCCAATGAGCAGTTCTTC
cdr3_aa: CASSPSRLPNEQFF

clone_size: few
j_call: TRBJ2-2
v_call: TRBV5-6
d_call: -
cdr3_length: 15
cdr3_nt: TGTGCCAGCAGCCTAGATTTCAGGGGCACCGGGGAGCTGTTTTTT
cdr3_aa: CASSLDFRGTGELFF

clone_size: many
j_call: TRBJ2-1
v_call: TRBV10-3
d_call: TRBD1
cdr3_length: 15
cdr3_nt: TGTGCCATCAGTGAGCGATGGACAGGACACAATGAGCAGTTCTTC
cdr3_aa: CAISERWTGHNEQFF

clone_size: few
j_call: TRBJ1-1
v_call: TRBV4-2
d_call: -
cdr3_length: 14
cdr3_nt: TGTGCCAGCAGCCAGGAACAGGGTTACACTGAAGCTTTCTTT
cdr3_aa: CASSQEQGYTEAFF

clone_size: -
j_call: TRBJ2-7
v_call: TRBV4-1
d_call: TRBD2
cdr3_length: 15
cdr3_nt: TGCGCCAGCAGCCAAGAGGGACTAGAACAAATGGGGCAGTACTTC
cdr3_aa: CASSQEGLEQMGQYF

clone_size: many
j_call: TRBJ1-5
v_call: TRBV20-1
d_call: -
cdr3_length: 17
cdr3_nt: TGCAGTGCTAGCCGGGAGTACGTTAGGGTTGGCAATCAGCCCCAGCATTTT
cdr3_aa: CSASREYVRVGNQPQHF

clone_size: many
j_call: TRBJ2-1
v_call: TRBV7-3
d_call: TRBD2
cdr3_length: 14
cdr3_nt: TGTGCCAGCAGCCTGGGACTAGCTTCTGGTGAGCAGTTCTTC
cdr3_aa: CASSLGLASGEQFF

clone_size: -
j_call: TRBJ1-4
v_call: TRBV15
d_call: -
cdr3_length: 16
cdr3_nt: TGTGCCACCAGCAGAGCCCCGGGTAGGGGTAATGAAAAACTGTTTTTT
cdr3_aa: CATSRAPGRGNEKLFF

clone_size: few
j_call: TRBJ2-3
v_call: TRBV27
d_call: -
cdr3_length: 13
cdr3_nt: TGTGCCAGCAGTCTACGGACGCGCGGTACGCAGTATTTT
cdr3_aa: CASSLRTRGTQYF

clone_size: -
j_call: TRBJ2-1
v_call: TRBV20-1
d_call: TRBD2
cdr3_length: 17
cdr3_nt: TGCAGTGCTAGACCCACACGGGGGACTAGCCTGTACAATGAGCAGTTCTTC
cdr3_aa: CSARPTRGTSLYNEQFF

clone_size: -
j_call: TRBJ2-1
v_call: TRBV9
d_call: -
cdr3_length: 15
cdr3_nt: TGTGCCAGCAGCGGAAAGGGACTTACGGATAATGAGCAGTTCTTC
cdr3_aa: CASSGKGLTDNEQFF

clone_size: many
j_call: TRBJ1-2
v_call: TRBV6-1
d_call: TRBD1
cdr3_length: 13
cdr3_nt: TGTGCCAGCAGTGCGGGACAGGGGCATGGCTACACCTTC
cdr3_aa: CASSAGQGHGYTF

clone_size: many
j_call: TRBJ1-4
v_call: TRBV5-1
d_call: -
cdr3_length: 15
cdr3_nt: TGCGCCAGCAGCTTTGGGGATGCAACTAATGAAAAACTGTTTTTT
cdr3_aa: CASSFGDATNEKLFF